This paragraph covers one TCR beta chain sequence. This clonotype was seen only a few times. Its antigen has not been determined. Base qualities are not recorded, but no much larger clone differs from it by a single base. Trimming takes 7 bases off V and 6 bases off J; junction bases not matched to a gene: 7. CDR3 length: 13 amino acids, cysteine to phenylalanine. Only CDR3 DNA remains: 39 bases, in frame from the first base. The germline V gene gives CDR1 as MNHNS and CDR2 as SASEGT. Sample treatment or condition, as interpreted from the label and publication: in vitro stimulation with specific CMV peptide epitopes to enrich CMV-specific T cells. This entry comes from a study of T cell repertoires in cytomegalovirus infection (dated by TCRdb to the late 2010s). At the level of the whole study: The peptide stimulations were aimed at well-studied HLA-B-restricted epitopes as well as recently identified HLA-C-restricted CMV epitopes, whose presentation resists viral immunomodulation. Donor HLA type was relevant to the analysis, as public TCR beta signatures indicated carriage of CMV infection together with the matching HLA type. Points the paper makes about the study in general: Carriers of CMV infection plus the relevant HLA type were discriminated by the cumulative frequency of public TCR beta family members in the study cohort and in an independent roughly 350-donor cohort. The ex vivo response was dominated by HLA-C-restricted CMV-specific TCR beta clonotypes, which also provided the single most frequent clonotype in two of eight donors.

Instrument on record: Illumina HiSeq 1500. The public reads were reanalyzed by TCRdb: fastp trimming at Q25, MiXCR alignment, in-frame beta chains only. CDR3 protein sequences are deduplicated, and each keeps its most common genes and DNA. For this sample there are some 920,000 distinct CDR3 sequences; around 29% appear just once. About 14% of the sample is in the top ten clones. The material was cultured CD8+ T cells from PBMCs, obtained from culture after CMV antigen stimulation. The receptor's source is a human donor in good health (CMV status not recorded). Some clones in this sample may be carry-over from other donors' samples. The chain is assembled from TRBV6-1 and TRBJ1-1, and 8 junction bases match TRBD1. CDR3 region: CASTRQGKSEAFF. The base sequence is TGTGCCAGCACGAGACAGGGGAAGTCTGAAGCTTTCTTT.